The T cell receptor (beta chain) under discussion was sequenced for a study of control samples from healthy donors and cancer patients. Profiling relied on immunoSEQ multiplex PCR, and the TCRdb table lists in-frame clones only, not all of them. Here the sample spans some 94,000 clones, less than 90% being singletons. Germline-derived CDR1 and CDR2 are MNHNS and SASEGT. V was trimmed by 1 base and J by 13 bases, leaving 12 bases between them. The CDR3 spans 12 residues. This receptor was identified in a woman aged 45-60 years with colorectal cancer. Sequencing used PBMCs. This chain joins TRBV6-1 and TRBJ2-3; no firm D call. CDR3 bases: TGTGCCAGCAGTGAAGACGACCCAGTAAAGTATTTT. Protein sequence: CASSEDDPVKYF.